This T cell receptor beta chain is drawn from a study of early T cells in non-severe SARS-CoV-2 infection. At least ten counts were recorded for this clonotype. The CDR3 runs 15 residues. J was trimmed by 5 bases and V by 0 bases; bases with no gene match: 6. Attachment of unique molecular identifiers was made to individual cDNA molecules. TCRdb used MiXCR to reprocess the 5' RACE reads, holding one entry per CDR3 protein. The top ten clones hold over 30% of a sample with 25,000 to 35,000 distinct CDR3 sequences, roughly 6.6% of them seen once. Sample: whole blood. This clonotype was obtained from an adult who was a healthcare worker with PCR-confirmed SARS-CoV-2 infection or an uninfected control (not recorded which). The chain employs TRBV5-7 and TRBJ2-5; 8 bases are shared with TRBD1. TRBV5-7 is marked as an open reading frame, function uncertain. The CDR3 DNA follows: TGTGCCAGCAGCTTGGTTGGACAGGGCCAGGAGACCCAGTACTTC. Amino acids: CASSLVGQGQETQYF.